This passage covers 7 T cell receptor beta chains from one sample sequenced in a study of T cell responses to AZD1222 COVID-19 vaccine. Using immunoSEQ multiplex PCR, the repertoire was profiled, and TCRdb retains in-frame clones only, with some absent. The sample has around 30,000 clones, about nine tenths seen once. Material: peripheral blood, obtained on day 0 of AZD1222 vaccination. Source of these receptors: an adult in good health.

V usage is TRBV10-3 and J usage is TRBJ1-1; 7 nucleotides align to TRBD1. Germline V gene sequence: CDR1 ENHRY, CDR2 SYGVKD. The V gene end was trimmed by 5 bases and the J gene end by 1 base; junction bases not matched to a gene: 4. The CDR3 is 14 residues long. The CDR3 is CAISKGQENTEAFF. CDR3 in DNA: TGTGCCATCAGTAAAGGACAGGAGAACACTGAAGCTTTCTTT.

The J gene is TRBJ1-1, the V gene TRBV6-6; possibly TRBD1 for D (5 bases). The germline V gene has CDR1 MNHNY and CDR2 SVGAGI (reference sequence). V dropped 10 bases and J dropped 0 bases, with 12 bases sitting between them. The CDR3 spans 13 residues. CDR3 in amino acids: CAIGGVMNTEAFF. Here the CDR3 DNA reads TGTGCCATCGGAGGGGTTATGAACACTGAAGCTTTCTTT.

The chain has TRBV19 and TRBJ1-5; D is unclear. The CDR3 loop spans 14 amino acids. V dropped 7 bases and J dropped 5 bases, with 15 bases sitting between them. Germline-derived CDR1 and CDR2 are LNHDA and SQIVND (reference sequence). This chain's CDR3 is CASIEEGWDQPQHF. The CDR3 bases are TGTGCCAGTATCGAGGAGGGCTGGGATCAGCCCCAGCATTTT.

CDR3 region: CASSQDHSLGYGYTF. The DNA for the CDR3 is TGTGCCAGCAGCCAAGATCACAGTCTCGGGTATGGCTACACCTTC. The chain is built from TRBV4-2 and TRBJ1-2; D remains unclear. Germline V gene data show CDR1 as LGHNA and CDR2 as YNFKEQ. With 0 bases removed from V and 5 bases from J, the gap between germline ends came to 13 bases. The CDR3 sequence is 15 residues long.

This chain joins TRBV25-1 and TRBJ2-4; D unclear. Per the germline V gene, CDR1 is MGHDK and CDR2 is SYGVNS. This CDR3 is built from 18 residues. Trimming stripped 2 bases from V and 0 bases from J, with 17 bases between. The CDR3 DNA reads TGTGCCAGCAGTGAACCCTATTCGGCCTCCGGAGCCAAAAACATTCAGTACTTC. Protein: CASSEPYSASGAKNIQYF.

CDR3 amino acids: CASSLGLQDTIYF. CDR3 nucleotide sequence: TGTGCCAGCAGCTTGGGGTTACAGGACACCATATATTTT. The chain uses TRBV5-6 and TRBJ1-3; perhaps TRBD1 as D (5 bases). Germline CDR1 is SGHDT and CDR2 is YYEEEE. This CDR3 contains 13 residues. Trimming removed 0 bases from V and 8 bases from J, with 9 bases in between. The full variable domain, its missing parts supplied by reference TRBV5-6 and TRBJ1-3, is DAGVTQSPTHLIKTRGQQVTLRCSPKSGHDTVSWYQQALGQGPQFIFQYYEEEERQRGNFPDRFSGHQFPNYSSELNVNALLLGDSALYLCASSLGLQDTIYFGEGSWLTVV.

The V gene is TRBV4-2, the J gene TRBJ1-1; D is unresolved. The length of the CDR3 is 14 residues. The ends were cut back, 0 bases at V and 1 base at J, with 6 bases in the middle. Germline V gene data show CDR1 as LGHNA and CDR2 as YNFKEQ. The CDR3 DNA reads as TGTGCCAGCAGCCAAGACAGCACGAACACTGAAGCTTTCTTT. This gives the protein CASSQDSTNTEAFF.